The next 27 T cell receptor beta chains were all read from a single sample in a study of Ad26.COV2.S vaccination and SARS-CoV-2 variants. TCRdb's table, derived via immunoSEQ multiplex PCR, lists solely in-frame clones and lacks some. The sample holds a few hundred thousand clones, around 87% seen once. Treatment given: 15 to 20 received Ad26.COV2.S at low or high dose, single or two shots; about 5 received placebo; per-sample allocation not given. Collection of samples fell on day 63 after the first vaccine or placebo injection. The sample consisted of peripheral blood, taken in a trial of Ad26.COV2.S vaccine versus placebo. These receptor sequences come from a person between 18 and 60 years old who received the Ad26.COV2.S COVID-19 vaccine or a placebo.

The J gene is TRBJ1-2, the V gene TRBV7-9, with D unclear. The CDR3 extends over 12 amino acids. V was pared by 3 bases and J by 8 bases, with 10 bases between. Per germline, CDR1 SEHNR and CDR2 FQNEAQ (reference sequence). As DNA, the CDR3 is TGTGCCAGCAGCTTTAATCAGGACGGCTACACCTTC. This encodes CASSFNQDGYTF. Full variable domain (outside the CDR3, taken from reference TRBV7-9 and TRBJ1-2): DTGVSQNPRHKITKRGQNVTFRCDPISEHNRLYWYRQTLGQGPEFLTYFQNEAQLEKSRLLSDRFSAERPKGSFSTLEIQRTEQGDSAMYLCASSFNQDGYTFGSGTRLTVV.

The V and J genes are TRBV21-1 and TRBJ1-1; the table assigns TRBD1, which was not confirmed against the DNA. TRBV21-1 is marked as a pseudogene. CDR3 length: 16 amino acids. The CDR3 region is CASSGAWDRSNTEAFF. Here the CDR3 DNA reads TGTGCCAGCAGCGGAGCCTGGGACAGGTCGAACACTGAAGCTTTCTTT.

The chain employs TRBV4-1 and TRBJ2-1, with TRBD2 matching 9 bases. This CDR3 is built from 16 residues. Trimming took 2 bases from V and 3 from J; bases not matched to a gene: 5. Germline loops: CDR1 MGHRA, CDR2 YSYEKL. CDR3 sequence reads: CASSQSGLADYNEQFF. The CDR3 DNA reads TGCGCCAGCAGCCAATCGGGACTAGCAGACTACAATGAGCAGTTCTTC.

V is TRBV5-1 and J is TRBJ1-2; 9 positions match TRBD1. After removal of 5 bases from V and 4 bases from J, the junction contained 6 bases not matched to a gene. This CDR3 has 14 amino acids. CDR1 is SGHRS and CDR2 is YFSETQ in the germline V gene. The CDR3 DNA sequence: TGCGCCAGCAGGCCGGGACAGGGTCCCTATGGCTACACCTTC. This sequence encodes CASRPGQGPYGYTF.

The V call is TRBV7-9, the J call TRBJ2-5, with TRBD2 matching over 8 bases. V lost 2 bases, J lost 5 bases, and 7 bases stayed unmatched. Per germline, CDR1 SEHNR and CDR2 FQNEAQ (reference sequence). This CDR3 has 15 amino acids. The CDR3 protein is CASSLYRGGHETQYF. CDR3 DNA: TGTGCCAGCAGCTTATATCGGGGGGGCCACGAGACCCAGTACTTC.

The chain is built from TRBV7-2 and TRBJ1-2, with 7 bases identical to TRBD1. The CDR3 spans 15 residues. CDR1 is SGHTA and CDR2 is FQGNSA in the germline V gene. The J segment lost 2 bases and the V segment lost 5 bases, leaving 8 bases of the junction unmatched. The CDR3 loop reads CASSINRGQNYGYTF. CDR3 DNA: TGTGCCAGCAGCATTAACAGGGGACAGAACTATGGCTACACCTTC.

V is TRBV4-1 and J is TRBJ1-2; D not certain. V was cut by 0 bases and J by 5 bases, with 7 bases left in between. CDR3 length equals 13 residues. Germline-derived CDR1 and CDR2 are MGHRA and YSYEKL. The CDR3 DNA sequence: TGCGCCAGCAGCCAAGATGGGCAGTATGGCTACACCTTC. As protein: CASSQDGQYGYTF.

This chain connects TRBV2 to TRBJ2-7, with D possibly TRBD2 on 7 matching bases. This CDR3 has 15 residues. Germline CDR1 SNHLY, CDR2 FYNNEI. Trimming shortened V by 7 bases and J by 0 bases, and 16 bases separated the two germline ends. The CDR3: CASTGGRILSYEQYF. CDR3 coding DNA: TGTGCCAGCACCGGGGGGCGAATTCTCTCCTACGAGCAGTACTTC.

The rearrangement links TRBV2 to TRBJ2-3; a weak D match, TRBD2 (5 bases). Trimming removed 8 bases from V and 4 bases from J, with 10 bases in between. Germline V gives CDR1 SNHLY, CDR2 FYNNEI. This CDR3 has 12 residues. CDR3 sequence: CASGRDPDTQYF. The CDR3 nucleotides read TGTGCCAGCGGGAGAGACCCAGATACGCAGTATTTT.

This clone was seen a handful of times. The CDR3 spells CASSQDSNTEAFF. In DNA form, the CDR3 reads TGTGCCAGCTCACAGGACAGCAACACTGAAGCTTTCTTT. The rearrangement uses TRBV18 and TRBJ1-1, with a tentative D call TRBD1 (6 bases). Germline CDR1 is KGHSH and CDR2 is LQKENI. Between the trimmed V and J ends, which lost 4 bases and 2 bases, there was a span of 8 bases. The CDR3 covers 13 residues.

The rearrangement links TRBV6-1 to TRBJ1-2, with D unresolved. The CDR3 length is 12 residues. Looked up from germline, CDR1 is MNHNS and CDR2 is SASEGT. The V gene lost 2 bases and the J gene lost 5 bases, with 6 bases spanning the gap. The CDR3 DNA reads TGTGCCAGCAGTGAAATGGATTATGGCTACACCTTC. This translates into CASSEMDYGYTF.

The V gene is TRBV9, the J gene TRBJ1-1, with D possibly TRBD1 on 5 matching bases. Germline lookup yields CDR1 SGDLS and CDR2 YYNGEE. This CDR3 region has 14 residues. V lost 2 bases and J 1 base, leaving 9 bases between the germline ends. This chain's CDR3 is CASSVMTANTEAFF. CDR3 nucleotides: TGTGCCAGCAGCGTTATGACAGCGAACACTGAAGCTTTCTTT.

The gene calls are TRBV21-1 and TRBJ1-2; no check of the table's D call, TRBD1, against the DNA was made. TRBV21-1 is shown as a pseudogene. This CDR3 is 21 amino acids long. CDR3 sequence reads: CASSKNNPGEMVGVTLNGYTF. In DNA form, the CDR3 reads TGTGCCAGCAGCAAAAACAATCCAGGGGAGATGGTTGGGGTCACTCTGAATGGCTACACCTTC.

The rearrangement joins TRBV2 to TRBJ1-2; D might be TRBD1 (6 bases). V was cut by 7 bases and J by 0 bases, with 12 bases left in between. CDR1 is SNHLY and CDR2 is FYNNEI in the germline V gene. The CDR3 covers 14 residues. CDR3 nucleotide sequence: TGTGCCAGCAAAGGACAGCTAGCTAACTATGGCTACACCTTC. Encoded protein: CASKGQLANYGYTF.

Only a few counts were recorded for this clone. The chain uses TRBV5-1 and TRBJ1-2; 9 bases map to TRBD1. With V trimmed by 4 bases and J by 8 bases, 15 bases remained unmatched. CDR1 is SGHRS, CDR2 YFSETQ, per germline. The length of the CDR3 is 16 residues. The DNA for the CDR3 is TGCGCCAGCAGCCCTAGGGGCAGGGCAGGGACAGGGGGCTACACCTTC. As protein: CASSPRGRAGTGGYTF.

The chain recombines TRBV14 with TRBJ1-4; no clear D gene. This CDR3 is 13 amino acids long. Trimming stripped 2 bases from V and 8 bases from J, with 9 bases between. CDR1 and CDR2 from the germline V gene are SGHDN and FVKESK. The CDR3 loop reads CASSQRDGEKLFF. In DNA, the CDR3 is TGTGCCAGCAGCCAACGTGACGGGGAAAAACTGTTTTTT. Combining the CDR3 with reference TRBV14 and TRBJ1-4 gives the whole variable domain EAGVTQFPSHSVIEKGQTVTLRCDPISGHDNLYWYRRVMGKEIKFLLHFVKESKQDESGMPNNRFLAERTGGTYSTLKVQPAELEDSGVYFCASSQRDGEKLFFGSGTQLSVL.

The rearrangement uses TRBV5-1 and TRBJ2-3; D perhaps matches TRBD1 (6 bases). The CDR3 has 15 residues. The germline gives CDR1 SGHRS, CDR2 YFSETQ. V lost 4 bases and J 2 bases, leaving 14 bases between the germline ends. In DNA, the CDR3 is TGCGCCAGCAGCCTCCAGGGGATACTCACAGATACGCAGTATTTT. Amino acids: CASSLQGILTDTQYF.

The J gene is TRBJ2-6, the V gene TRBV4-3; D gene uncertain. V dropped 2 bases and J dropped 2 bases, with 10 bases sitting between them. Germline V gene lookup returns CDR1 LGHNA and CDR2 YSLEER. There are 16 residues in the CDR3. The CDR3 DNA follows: TGCGCCAGCAGCCAACTAGAGTACACTGGGGCCAACGTCCTGACTTTC. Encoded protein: CASSQLEYTGANVLTF.

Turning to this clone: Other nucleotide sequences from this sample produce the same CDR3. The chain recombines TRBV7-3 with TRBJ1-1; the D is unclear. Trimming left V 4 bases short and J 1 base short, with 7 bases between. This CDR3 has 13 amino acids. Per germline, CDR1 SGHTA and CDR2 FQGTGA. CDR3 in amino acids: CASSSQGNTEAFF. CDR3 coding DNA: TGTGCCAGCAGCTCCCAAGGGAACACTGAAGCTTTCTTT.

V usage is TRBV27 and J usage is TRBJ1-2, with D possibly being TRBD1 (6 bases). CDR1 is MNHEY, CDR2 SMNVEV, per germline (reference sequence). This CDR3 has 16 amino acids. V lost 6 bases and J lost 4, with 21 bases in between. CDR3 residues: CASRRGDGPRGYGYTF. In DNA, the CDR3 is TGTGCCAGCAGAAGGGGGGACGGACCTCGGGGCTATGGCTACACCTTC.

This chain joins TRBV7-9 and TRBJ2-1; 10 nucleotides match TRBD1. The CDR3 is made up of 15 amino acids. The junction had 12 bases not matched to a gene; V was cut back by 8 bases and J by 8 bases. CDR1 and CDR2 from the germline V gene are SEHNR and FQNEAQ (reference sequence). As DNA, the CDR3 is TGTGCCAGCCTTTTGACAGGGGGCGCAGCCGATGAGCAGTTCTTC. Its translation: CASLLTGGAADEQFF.

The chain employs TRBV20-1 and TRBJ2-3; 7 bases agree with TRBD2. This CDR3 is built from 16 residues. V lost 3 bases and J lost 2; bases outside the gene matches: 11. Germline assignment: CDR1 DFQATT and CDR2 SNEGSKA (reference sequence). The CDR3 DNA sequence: TGCAGTGCTAGTCCGCCTAGCGGAGGATACACAGATACGCAGTATTTT. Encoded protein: CSASPPSGGYTDTQYF.

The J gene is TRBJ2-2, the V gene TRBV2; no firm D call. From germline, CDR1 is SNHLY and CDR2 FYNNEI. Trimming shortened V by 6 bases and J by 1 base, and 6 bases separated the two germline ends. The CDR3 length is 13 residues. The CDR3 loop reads CASRTQNTGELFF. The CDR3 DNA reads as TGTGCCAGCAGAACACAGAACACCGGGGAGCTGTTTTTT.

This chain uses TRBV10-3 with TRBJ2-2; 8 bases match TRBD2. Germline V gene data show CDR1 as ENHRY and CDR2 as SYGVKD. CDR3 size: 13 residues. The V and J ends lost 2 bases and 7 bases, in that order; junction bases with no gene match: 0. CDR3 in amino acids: CAISEREGGELFF. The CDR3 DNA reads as TGTGCCATCAGTGAGCGGGAGGGCGGGGAGCTGTTTTTT.

As DNA, the CDR3 is TGTGCCAGTAATCGGGACAGAAACACCATATATTTT. Protein: CASNRDRNTIYF. The J gene is TRBJ1-3, the V gene TRBV19; tentatively, D is TRBD1 (6 bases). V was trimmed by 7 bases and J by 5 bases, leaving 9 bases between them. The germline CDR1 and CDR2 sequences are LNHDA and SQIVND (reference sequence). This CDR3 has 12 residues.

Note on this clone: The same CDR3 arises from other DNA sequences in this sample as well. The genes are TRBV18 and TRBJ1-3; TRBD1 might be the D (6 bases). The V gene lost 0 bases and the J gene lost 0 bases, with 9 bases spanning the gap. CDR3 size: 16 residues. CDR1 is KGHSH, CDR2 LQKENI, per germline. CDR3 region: CASSPPGQYSGNTIYF. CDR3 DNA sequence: TGTGCCAGCTCACCACCCGGACAGTACTCTGGAAACACCATATATTTT.

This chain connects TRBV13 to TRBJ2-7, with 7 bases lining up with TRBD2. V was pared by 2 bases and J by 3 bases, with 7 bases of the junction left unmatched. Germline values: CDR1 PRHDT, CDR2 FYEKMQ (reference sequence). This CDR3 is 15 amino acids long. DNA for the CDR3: TGTGCCAGCAGCTTACGGGCGGGAGCTATCTACGAGCAGTACTTC. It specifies CASSLRAGAIYEQYF.